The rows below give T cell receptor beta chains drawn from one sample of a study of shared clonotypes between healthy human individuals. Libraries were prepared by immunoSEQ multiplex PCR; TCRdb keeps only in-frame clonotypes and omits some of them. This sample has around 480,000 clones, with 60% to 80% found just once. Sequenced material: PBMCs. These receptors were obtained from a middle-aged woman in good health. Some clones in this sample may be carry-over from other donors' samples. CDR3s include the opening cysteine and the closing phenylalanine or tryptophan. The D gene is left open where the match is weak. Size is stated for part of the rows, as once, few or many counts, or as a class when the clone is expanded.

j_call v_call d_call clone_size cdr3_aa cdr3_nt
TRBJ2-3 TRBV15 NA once CATSREGRTGGTDTQYF TGTGCCACCAGCAGAGAGGGTCGTACCGGGGGAACAGATACGCAGTATTTT
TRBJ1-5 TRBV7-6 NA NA CASSLGRSNQPQHF TGTGCCAGCAGCTTAGGACGGAGCAATCAGCCCCAGCATTTT
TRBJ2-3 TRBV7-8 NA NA CASSQSRKDTQYF TGTGCCAGCAGCCAGTCTAGGAAAGATACGCAGTATTTT
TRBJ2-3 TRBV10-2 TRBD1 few CASRRRGQRTDTQYF TGCGCCAGCAGACGCAGGGGGCAACGCACAGATACGCAGTATTTT
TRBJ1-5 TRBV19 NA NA CASTNTHSNQPQHF TGTGCCAGTACCAACACACATAGCAATCAGCCCCAGCATTTT
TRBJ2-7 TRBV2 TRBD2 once CASSEGGDRWMTSGESSYEQYF TGTGCCAGCAGTGAGGGTGGGGACAGGTGGATGACTAGCGGGGAAAGCTCCTACGAGCAGTACTTC
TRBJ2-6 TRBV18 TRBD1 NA CASSPPGQLSGANVLTF TGTGCCAGCTCACCGCCGGGACAGCTCTCTGGGGCCAACGTCCTGACTTTC
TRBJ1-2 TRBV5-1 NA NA CASSLTEGLVYGYTF TGCGCCAGCAGCTTGACTGAGGGACTAGTCTATGGCTACACCTTC
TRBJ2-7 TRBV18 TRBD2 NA CASSPASGSYEQYF TGTGCCAGCTCACCGGCTAGCGGGAGTTACGAGCAGTACTTC
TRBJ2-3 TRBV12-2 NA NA CASTPTGTSGRGDTDTQYF TGTGCAAGTACCCCTACCGGGACTAGCGGGAGAGGGGACACAGATACGCAGTATTTT
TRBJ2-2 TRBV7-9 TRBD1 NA CASSPWGQASTGELFF TGTGCCAGCAGCCCGTGGGGACAGGCGAGCACCGGGGAGCTGTTTTTT
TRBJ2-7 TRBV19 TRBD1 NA CASSIGTVQSYEQYF TGTGCCAGTAGTATCGGGACAGTTCAGTCCTACGAGCAGTACTTC
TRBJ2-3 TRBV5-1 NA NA CASSLAKGLLRDFTDTQYF TGCGCCAGCAGCTTGGCCAAAGGACTCCTCCGGGACTTCACAGATACGCAGTATTTT
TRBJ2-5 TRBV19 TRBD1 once CASSPEPGQGRQTQYF TGTGCCAGTAGCCCTGAACCGGGACAGGGGCGACAGACCCAGTACTTC
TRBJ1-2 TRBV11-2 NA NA CASSLDDPGLYGYTF TGTGCCAGCAGCTTAGATGACCCAGGGCTCTATGGCTACACCTTC
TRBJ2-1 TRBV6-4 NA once CASSGWPTNNEQFF TGTGCCAGCAGTGGGTGGCCTACCAACAATGAGCAGTTCTTC
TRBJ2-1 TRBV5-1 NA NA CASSLAQGAYNEQFF TGCGCCAGCAGCTTGGCCCAGGGTGCATACAATGAGCAGTTCTTC